This T cell receptor beta chain was observed in a study of breast tumors, draining lymph nodes, adjacent tissues. Overall study findings and caveats: Compared with lymph nodes, tumors were less diverse; compared with nontumor tissue, more.

Germline CDR1 SGHNT, CDR2 YYREEE (reference sequence). CDR3 size: 15 residues. Trimming took off 3 bases at V and 7 bases at J, with 17 bases between the two ends. This clonotype was counted between two and nine times. The target antigen is unknown. A much larger clone is a single base away; this may be a read error. TCRdb independently ran MiXCR on the multiplex PCR reads; one entry per CDR3 protein. The sample yields some 85,000 distinct CDR3 sequences, around 30% seen once. Samples came from axillary lymph nodes draining the breast cancer. The receptor's source is a female donor with breast cancer. Some clones in this sample may be carry-over from other donors' samples. The material sequenced was axillary lymph node tissue. The chain combines TRBV5-4 with TRBJ2-1, with D perhaps matching TRBD2 (6 bases). The CDR3 DNA follows: TGTGCCAGCAGCTCCAAGGGGACTGAGGGGAATGAGCAGTTCTTC. Its protein product is CASSSKGTEGNEQFF.